A selection of T cell receptor beta chains follows, all from one sample in a study of cytomegalovirus exposure and HLA in healthy donors. Sequencing was performed with immunoSEQ multiplex PCR; in TCRdb, only in-frame clones are kept and a portion is missing. The sample carries some 150,000 clones, 87% recorded once. Sample: PBMCs. The receptors were gathered from a young woman in good health and CMV-seronegative. CDR3s include the opening cysteine and the closing phenylalanine or tryptophan. The D gene is left open where the match is weak. Where a row states a size, it is once, few, many or the class of an expanded clone; other rows omit it.

>16|TRBJ2-1|TRBV13|NA|TRBD2
CASSPTPAGGYNEQFF
TGTGCCAGCAGCCCTACCCCAGCGGGGGGCTACAATGAGCAGTTCTTC
>17|TRBJ2-1|TRBV5-1|NA|TRBD2
CASSLEWASGRIDEQFF
TGCGCCAGCAGCTTGGAGTGGGCTAGCGGGAGGATCGATGAGCAGTTCTTC
>13|TRBJ1-2|TRBV30|NA|TRBD1
CARAGQGDYGYTF
TGTGCCCGGGCGGGGCAGGGGGACTATGGCTACACCTTC
>12|TRBJ1-2|TRBV7-2|NA|NA
CASGATAYGYTF
TGTGCCAGCGGGGCAACAGCATATGGCTACACCTTC
>16|TRBJ1-1|TRBV15|NA|NA
CATSREGRAVNTEAFF
TGTGCCACCAGCAGAGAGGGCAGGGCGGTAAACACTGAAGCTTTCTTT
>16|TRBJ2-2|TRBV4-1|NA|TRBD1
CASSHLGQSNTGELFF
TGCGCCAGCAGCCACTTGGGACAGTCGAACACCGGGGAGCTGTTTTTT
>15|TRBJ2-3|TRBV29-1|NA|NA
CSVDSEGTSTDTQYF
TGCAGCGTTGACTCTGAGGGTACCAGCACAGATACGCAGTATTTT
>15|TRBJ1-5|TRBV2|NA|TRBD1
CASSRQGARDQPQHF
TGTGCCAGCAGTCGACAGGGGGCGCGTGATCAGCCCCAGCATTTT
>15|TRBJ2-2|TRBV10-3|NA|TRBD2
CAISGTSGNTGELFF
TGTGCCATCAGTGGGACTAGCGGGAACACCGGGGAGCTGTTTTTT
>13|TRBJ2-1|TRBV19|NA|NA
CASSPLGGSEQFF
TGTGCCAGTAGTCCCCTCGGAGGGAGCGAGCAGTTCTTC
>15|TRBJ2-1|TRBV30|NA|NA
CAWSVRRGTGNEQFF
TGTGCCTGGAGTGTACGGCGCGGGACGGGGAATGAGCAGTTCTTC
>15|TRBJ2-3|TRBV7-9|NA|TRBD2
CASSLVAGTTDTQYF
TGTGCCAGCAGCCTCGTAGCGGGTACAACAGATACGCAGTATTTT
>16|TRBJ2-1|TRBV27|NA|TRBD2
CASSLSRVAGYNEQFF
TGTGCCAGCAGTCTCTCCCGGGTAGCGGGGTACAATGAGCAGTTCTTC
>15|TRBJ2-5|TRBV5-1|NA|TRBD1
CASSWRTGGVETQYF
TGCGCCAGCAGCTGGAGGACAGGGGGCGTGGAGACCCAGTACTTC
>15|TRBJ1-1|TRBV4-1|NA|NA
CASSPSPAAGTEAFF
TGCGCCAGCAGCCCCAGCCCAGCGGCGGGCACTGAAGCTTTCTTT
>11|TRBJ2-5|TRBV29-1|few|TRBD1
CSGGQSETQYF
TGCAGCGGGGGACAGTCAGAGACCCAGTACTTC
>15|TRBJ1-4|TRBV19|few|TRBD1
CASRPGGPTNEKLFF
TGTGCCAGTAGGCCAGGGGGACCAACTAATGAAAAACTGTTTTTT
>14|TRBJ1-4|TRBV15|NA|NA
CATSTTPQGEKLFF
TGTGCCACCAGTACGACACCCCAGGGGGAAAAACTGTTTTTT
>15|TRBJ1-2|TRBV18|NA|NA
CASSPQGVSGYGYTF
TGTGCCAGCTCACCCCAAGGTGTTTCCGGGTATGGCTACACCTTC
>13|TRBJ2-2|TRBV18|NA|NA
CASSPSTTGELFF
TGTGCCAGCTCACCATCTACCACCGGGGAGCTGTTTTTT
>15|TRBJ1-2|TRBV25-1|NA|NA
CASSLGGTANYGYTF
TGTGCCAGCAGTCTGGGGGGGACCGCTAACTATGGCTACACCTTC
>15|TRBJ2-5|TRBV6-5|NA|NA
CASSPAGAIQETQYF
TGTGCCAGCAGCCCGGCGGGGGCAATCCAAGAGACCCAGTACTTC
>14|TRBJ2-1|TRBV13|NA|NA
CASTSLGHHNEQFF
TGTGCCAGCACCTCTCTGGGGCACCACAATGAGCAGTTCTTC
>13|TRBJ1-2|TRBV5-5|NA|NA
CASSVDNNYGYTF
TGTGCCAGCAGCGTGGACAACAACTATGGCTACACCTTC
>15|TRBJ2-3|TRBV5-1|NA|NA
CASSKGDQYTDTQYF
TGCGCCAGCAGCAAGGGAGACCAGTACACAGATACGCAGTATTTT
>14|TRBJ2-1|TRBV5-6|NA|NA
CASSLWAQHNEQFF
TGTGCCAGCAGCTTGTGGGCGCAGCACAATGAGCAGTTCTTC